This T cell receptor (beta chain) was sequenced during a study of shared clonotypes between healthy human individuals. On the study more broadly: The donor pool was made up of two women and three men aged 18 to 49.

Assay: immunoSEQ multiplex PCR; the TCRdb copy retains only in-frame clones and omits some. The sample lists fewer than 1.8 million clones, approximately 98.5% occurring once. V dropped 7 bases and J dropped 7; count of bases not matched to a gene: 17. The germline V gene has CDR1 SGHDT and CDR2 YYEEEE. This CDR3 spans 16 amino acids. The chain recombines TRBV5-6 with TRBJ2-1; 7 nucleotides line up with TRBD2. The receptor was derived from a man aged 25 to 40 in good health. Sequencing was carried out using naive CD4+ T cells sorted from blood. The subset denotes: CD45RA+ positively selected. This CDR3 reads CASGRERGNVGNEQFF. CDR3 nucleotides: TGTGCCAGCGGGCGGGAGAGAGGGAACGTGGGGAATGAGCAGTTCTTC.